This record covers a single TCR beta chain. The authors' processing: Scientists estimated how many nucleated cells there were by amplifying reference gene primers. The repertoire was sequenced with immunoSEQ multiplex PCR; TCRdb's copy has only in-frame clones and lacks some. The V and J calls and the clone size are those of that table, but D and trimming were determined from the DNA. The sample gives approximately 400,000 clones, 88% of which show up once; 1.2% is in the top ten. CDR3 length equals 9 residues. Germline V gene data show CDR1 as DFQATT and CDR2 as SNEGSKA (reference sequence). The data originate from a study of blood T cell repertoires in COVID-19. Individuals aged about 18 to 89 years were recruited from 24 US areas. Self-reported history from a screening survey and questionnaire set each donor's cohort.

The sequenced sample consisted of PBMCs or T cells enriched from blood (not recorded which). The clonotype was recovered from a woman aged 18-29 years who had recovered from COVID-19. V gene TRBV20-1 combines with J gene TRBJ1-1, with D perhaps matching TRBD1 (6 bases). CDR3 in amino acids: CSRGTEAFF. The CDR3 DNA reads TGCAGCAGGGGAACTGAAGCTTTCTTT.